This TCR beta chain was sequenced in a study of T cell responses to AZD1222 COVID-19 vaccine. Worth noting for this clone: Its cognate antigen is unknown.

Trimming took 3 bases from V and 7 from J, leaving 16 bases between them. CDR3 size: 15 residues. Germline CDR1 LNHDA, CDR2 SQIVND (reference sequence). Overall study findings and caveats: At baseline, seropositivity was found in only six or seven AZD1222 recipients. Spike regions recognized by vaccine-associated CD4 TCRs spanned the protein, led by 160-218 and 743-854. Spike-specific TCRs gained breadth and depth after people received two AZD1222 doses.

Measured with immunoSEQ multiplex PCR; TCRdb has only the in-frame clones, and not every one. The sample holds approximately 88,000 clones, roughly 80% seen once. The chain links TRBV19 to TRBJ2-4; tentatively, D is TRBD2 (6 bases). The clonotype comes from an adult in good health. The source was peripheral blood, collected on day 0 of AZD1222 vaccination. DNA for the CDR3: TGTGCCAGTAGTATCCCTGGGGGGAGTGCGAACATTCAGTACTTC. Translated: CASSIPGGSANIQYF.